This T cell receptor (beta chain) emerged from a study of blood T cell repertoires in COVID-19. Under the authors' procedure: Reference gene primers were amplified, and this amplification served to estimate nucleated cell counts. Sequencing used immunoSEQ multiplex PCR; TCRdb keeps in-frame clones, though not all of them. V and J calls plus clone size are reproduced from that table; the DNA served to infer D and trimming. The sample holds 220,000 or so clones, approximately 86% seen once. Membership in each cohort depended on participant-reported clinical history. In germline, CDR1 is SEHNR, CDR2 FQNEAQ (reference sequence). CDR3 length: 15 residues. Trimming removed 5 bases from V and 2 bases from J; junction bases left unmatched: 9.

Input material: PBMCs or T cells enriched from blood (not recorded which). This chain links TRBV7-9 with TRBJ2-7; 7 bases align to TRBD1. The receptor was isolated from a woman in her forties or fifties with acute COVID-19. In DNA, the CDR3 is TGTGCCAGCAGCCCCAACGGGACAGCCACCTACGAGCAGTACTTC. Protein product: CASSPNGTATYEQYF.